The entry that follows covers one T cell receptor beta chain sequence. Next came a second PCR, run for about 7 to 11 cycles, which used a sample-barcoded 5' primer along with a J-beta primer mix. MiXCR, run by TCRdb on the 5' RACE reads, gives a single entry per CDR3 protein. The sample contains hundreds of thousands of distinct CDR3 sequences, 60% to 80% of which appear only once. This specimen belongs to a study of blood T cells in healthy people across ages. The sequence was obtained from a young man in good health. The sample comprised blood.

CDR3 amino acids: CASSYLGDTGQYF. CDR3 bases: TGTGCCAGCAGTTACTTGGGGGACACGGGGCAGTACTTC. The chain carries TRBV6-6 and TRBJ2-5; possible D gene TRBD1, 6 bases. Germline V gives CDR1 MNHNY, CDR2 SVGAGI (reference sequence). This CDR3 has 13 amino acids. With 1 base removed from V and 11 bases from J, the gap between germline ends came to 14 bases.